Listed below are T cell receptor beta chains from one sample, sequenced in a study of blood T cell repertoires in COVID-19. The repertoire was sequenced with immunoSEQ multiplex PCR; TCRdb's copy has only in-frame clones and lacks some. This sample has some 160,000 clones, with about four fifths found just once. Sequencing was carried out using peripheral blood. Receptors originate from an elderly woman with COVID-19, enrolled during active disease. Both conserved end residues are part of each CDR3. D genes are given only for firm matches.

d_call: TRBD2; j_call: TRBJ2-1; v_call: TRBV29-1; cdr3_aa: CSALAGVYNEQFF
d_call: -; j_call: TRBJ2-1; v_call: TRBV28; cdr3_aa: CASRGGPIQRYNEQFF
d_call: TRBD2; j_call: TRBJ2-1; v_call: TRBV27; cdr3_aa: CASRTSGSSYNEQFF
d_call: TRBD1; j_call: TRBJ2-1; v_call: TRBV5-4; cdr3_aa: CASSRDRVNNEQFF
d_call: -; j_call: TRBJ2-7; v_call: TRBV28; cdr3_aa: CASSTQVYEQYF
d_call: -; j_call: TRBJ2-2; v_call: TRBV7-2; cdr3_aa: CASSLLAPTNTGELFF
d_call: -; j_call: TRBJ2-2; v_call: TRBV12-5; cdr3_aa: CASGLNRANTGELFF
d_call: -; j_call: TRBJ1-2; v_call: TRBV9; cdr3_aa: CASSVEAGVGYTF
d_call: -; j_call: TRBJ1-4; v_call: TRBV28; cdr3_aa: CAAATNEKLFF
d_call: -; j_call: TRBJ2-2; v_call: TRBV10-3; cdr3_aa: CAISSAEDPTGELFF
d_call: TRBD2; j_call: TRBJ2-1; v_call: TRBV9; cdr3_aa: CASSLGTSANEQFF
d_call: TRBD1; j_call: TRBJ1-2; v_call: TRBV7-2; cdr3_aa: CASSQERTGVQGYTF
d_call: -; j_call: TRBJ1-1; v_call: TRBV5-6; cdr3_aa: CASSLGGGGREAFF
d_call: TRBD1; j_call: TRBJ2-6; v_call: TRBV5-6; cdr3_aa: CASSTTGGSGANVLTF
d_call: TRBD2; j_call: TRBJ2-1; v_call: TRBV7-3; cdr3_aa: CASSLASGVYNEQFF
d_call: TRBD2; j_call: TRBJ2-3; v_call: TRBV7-9; cdr3_aa: CASSRAGGSPFF